The TCR beta chain described here comes from a study of early T cells in non-severe SARS-CoV-2 infection (dated by TCRdb to about 2021). Looking at the study overall: Bulk RNA from unsorted whole blood was used for TCR sequencing, so alpha and beta chains could not be paired. The full study reports these points: Matching against VDJdb was skewed toward anti-spike CD8 responses, likely underestimated virus-specific expansions, and missed private and CD4 specificities.

In the germline V gene, CDR1 corresponds to SGHAT and CDR2 to FQNNGV. The germline ends are 10 bases apart after V is trimmed by 7 bases and J by 0 bases. Taken from cysteine to phenylalanine, the CDR3 has 13 residues. Left in the record is the CDR3 DNA by itself, 39 bases read in frame from the first base. The method behind the library was 5' RACE. Sequencing took place on a NextSeq 500. In the TCR library protocol, unique molecular identifiers were attached to individual cDNA molecules to correct for PCR bias and sequencing error. Both TCR alpha and beta chains were sequenced, and tight co-correlation was observed between alpha and beta sequence abundances in each sample. Regarding the original processing steps: V gene, J gene and CDR3 annotation of TCR sequences was performed with Decombinator V4. Expanded TCRs were defined as changing significantly between any two time points under a Poisson model with p below 0.0001. TCR abundances were normalised to the total number of TCRs sequenced in each sample and reported as counts per million. TRAV1-2 paired with TRAJ12, TRAJ20 or TRAJ33 defined MAIT TCRs, while TRAV10 paired with TRAJ18 defined iNKT TCRs. VDJdb, accessed 1 November 2021, was searched for CMV, EBV and SARS-CoV-2 annotated TCRs, with TCRs annotated for multiple antigens excluded. The raw public reads went through TCRdb reprocessing: fastp at Q25, MiXCR clone calling, in-frame beta chains kept. Each CDR3 protein appears once, grouped with its most common genes and DNA. These V and J calls rely on TCRdb rather than the paper's analysis. The sample table lists 60,000 to 70,000 distinct CDR3 sequences, less than 5.5% of them with a count of one. Of the sample, around 5% is held by the ten largest clones.

This clonotype was recorded many times. Its antigen remains undetermined. No much larger clone exists at a distance of one base, and base qualities are not known. A case-control design nested within a healthcare worker cohort in London, UK, was used, with weekly nasopharyngeal swab PCR tests and blood sampling performed. Healthcare workers were recruited during the week of the UK lockdown, between 23 and 31 March 2020, and followed weekly for up to 16 weeks. The chain was built from TRBV11-2 and TRBJ2-7, with no confident D gene call. The clonotype was recovered from an adult who was a healthcare worker with PCR-confirmed SARS-CoV-2 infection or an uninfected control (not recorded which). The source material was whole blood. The nucleotide sequence reads TGTGCCAGCACTCATCAGAACTCCTACGAGCAGTACTTC. It translates as CASTHQNSYEQYF. Where the CDR3 stops, the reference TRBV11-2 and TRBJ2-7 genes take over; the full variable domain is EAGVAQSPRYKIIEKRQSVAFWCNPISGHATLYWYQQILGQGPKLLIQFQNNGVVDDSQLPKDRFSAERLKGVDSTLKIQPAKLEDSAVYLCASTHQNSYEQYFGPGTRLTVT.